Listed below are T cell receptor beta chains from one sample, sequenced in a study of T cells in Graves' hyperthyroidism and ophthalmopathy. MiXCR, run by TCRdb on the multiplex PCR reads, gives a single entry per CDR3 protein. The sample yields about 300,000 distinct CDR3 sequences, 15% to 20% seen once. Specimen: blood. The receptors stem from a man aged 45-65 years with Graves' ophthalmopathy. Both conserved end residues are part of each CDR3. The D gene is left open where the match is weak. The size field is filled for only some rows; it gives once, few, many or a size class.

>TRBV9|TRBJ2-1|-|-
CASSVGSFLGGSRTYNEQFF
TGTGCCAGCAGCGTAGGTAGCTTTCTAGGGGGATCCCGCACGTACAATGAGCAGTTCTTC
>TRBV11-2|TRBJ1-5|many|-
CASSLVEGRVNQPQHF
TGTGCCAGCAGCTTAGTGGAGGGTAGGGTCAATCAGCCCCAGCATTTT
>TRBV11-2|TRBJ2-7|many|-
CASSLETAGEQYF
TGTGCCAGCAGCTTAGAGACAGCTGGGGAGCAGTACTTC
>TRBV20-1|TRBJ1-5|many|-
CSASQWGRGSNQPQHF
TGCAGTGCTAGCCAGTGGGGCAGGGGAAGCAATCAGCCCCAGCATTTT
>TRBV11-1|TRBJ2-7|many|-
CASSLPWDKQYF
TGTGCCAGCAGCTTACCCTGGGACAAGCAGTACTTC
>TRBV10-3|TRBJ1-4|-|-
CAISRGTSLGTNEKLFF
TGTGCCATCAGTCGCGGGACGTCGCTCGGAACTAATGAAAAACTGTTTTTT
>TRBV12-3/TRBV12-4|TRBJ2-6|-|-
CASSPRVDVLTF
TGTGCCAGCAGCCCTCGAGTCGACGTCCTGACTTTC
>TRBV4-1|TRBJ2-7|-|-
CASSQDFHSPYEQYF
TGCGCCAGCAGCCAAGATTTCCACAGCCCCTACGAGCAGTACTTC
>TRBV5-4|TRBJ2-7|-|-
CASSVLSGGQTYEQYF
TGTGCCAGCAGCGTTCTGAGCGGAGGCCAGACGTACGAGCAGTACTTC
>TRBV5-4|TRBJ2-3|few|TRBD2
CASSRSGTDTDTQYF
TGTGCCAGCAGCCGTAGCGGGACGGACACAGATACGCAGTATTTT
>TRBV28|TRBJ1-5|few|-
CASLLTGSYQPQHF
TGTGCCAGCTTGCTCACAGGGTCATATCAGCCCCAGCATTTT
>TRBV7-8|TRBJ2-7|many|-
CASSTGTVSYEQYF
TGTGCCAGCAGCACCGGGACCGTCTCCTACGAGCAGTACTTC
>TRBV5-1|TRBJ2-1|many|-
CASSLGQLTYNEQFF
TGCGCCAGCAGCTTGGGGCAGCTAACCTACAATGAGCAGTTCTTC
>TRBV30|TRBJ2-7|few|-
CAWSVGGAVYEQYF
TGTGCCTGGAGTGTTGGCGGGGCGGTCTACGAGCAGTACTTC
>TRBV7-9|TRBJ2-7|few|TRBD2
CASSPRTSLFGEQYF
TGTGCCAGCAGCCCTAGGACTAGTTTGTTTGGCGAGCAGTACTTC
>TRBV7-3|TRBJ2-7|many|-
CASSLAGNYEQYF
TGTGCCAGCAGCTTAGCTGGGAATTACGAGCAGTACTTC
>TRBV27|TRBJ2-7|few|TRBD2
CASSLGTSGAYEQYF
TGTGCCAGCAGTTTGGGGACTAGTGGGGCGTACGAGCAGTACTTC
>TRBV12-3/TRBV12-4|TRBJ2-5|-|-
CASSQRQRQETQYF
TGTGCCAGCAGCCAGCGACAGAGGCAAGAGACCCAGTACTTC
>TRBV2|TRBJ2-7|-|-
CAIRGGGLPGEQYF
TGTGCCATCCGAGGGGGGGGCCTCCCGGGAGAGCAGTACTTC
>TRBV7-3|TRBJ2-3|few|-
CASSLTAGGLTDTQYF
TGTGCCAGCAGCTTAACGGCGGGCGGTCTCACAGATACGCAGTATTTT
>TRBV9|TRBJ2-1|few|-
CASSVGGGGGWSYNEQFF
TGTGCCAGCAGCGTAGGTGGTGGAGGGGGGTGGTCCTACAATGAGCAGTTCTTC
>TRBV2|TRBJ2-7|-|TRBD2
CASSLGLAGDYERYF
TGTGCCAGCAGTCTGGGACTAGCGGGAGACTACGAGCGGTACTTC
>TRBV4-2|TRBJ2-7|-|TRBD2
CASSGAASGTYEQYF
TGTGCCAGCAGCGGAGCGGCTAGCGGAACTTACGAGCAGTACTTC
>TRBV19|TRBJ2-5|-|TRBD2
CASTNNGLAGVGETQYF
TGTGCCAGTACCAATAACGGACTAGCGGGAGTAGGGGAGACCCAGTACTTC
>TRBV6-1|TRBJ2-1|-|TRBD2
CASSLRGRPSTEQFF
TGTGCCAGCAGTTTGCGCGGGAGACCCTCTACCGAGCAGTTCTTC
>TRBV20-1|TRBJ2-3|-|TRBD1
CSARAWDRVTDTQYF
TGCAGTGCTAGAGCCTGGGACAGAGTCACAGATACGCAGTATTTT
>TRBV20-1|TRBJ1-1|-|TRBD1
CSARDPGQGGDTEAFF
TGCAGTGCTAGAGACCCGGGACAGGGGGGTGACACTGAAGCTTTCTTT
>TRBV2|TRBJ2-3|many|TRBD2
CASSGTLAGRDTQYF
TGTGCCAGCAGTGGTACCCTAGCGGGAAGGGATACGCAGTATTTT
>TRBV2|TRBJ2-7|many|-
CASTPRGGAGYEQYF
TGTGCCAGCACCCCCCGAGGCGGGGCCGGCTACGAGCAGTACTTC
>TRBV10-3|TRBJ2-2|-|-
CAISEPGLVNTGELFF
TGTGCCATCAGTGAACCTGGACTCGTGAACACCGGGGAGCTGTTTTTT
>TRBV13|TRBJ2-7|-|TRBD2
CASSFRAGGLNEQYF
TGTGCCAGCAGCTTCCGAGCGGGAGGGCTAAACGAGCAGTACTTC
>TRBV6-2/TRBV6-3|TRBJ2-1|many|-
CASTSPFIGGSSYNEQFF
TGTGCCAGCACCAGCCCTTTTATCGGGGGCAGCTCCTACAATGAGCAGTTCTTC
>TRBV16|TRBJ1-2|-|TRBD1
CASSQSRGTGYGYTF
TGTGCCAGCAGCCAATCGAGGGGGACAGGCTATGGCTACACCTTC
>TRBV2|TRBJ2-7|few|TRBD1
CASSRRQGPDEQYF
TGTGCCAGCAGTAGACGACAGGGCCCCGACGAGCAGTACTTC
>TRBV6-1|TRBJ2-3|-|-
CASSPRSRLSRRGPDTQYF
TGTGCCAGCAGTCCCCGTTCCCGACTAAGCCGTCGTGGACCAGATACGCAGTATTTT
>TRBV20-1|TRBJ2-1|many|TRBD2
CSELAPTYNEQFF
TGCAGTGAACTAGCGCCTACCTACAATGAGCAGTTCTTC
>TRBV28|TRBJ2-7|few|-
CASSFGISYEQYF
TGTGCCAGCAGTTTTGGGATCTCCTACGAGCAGTACTTT
>TRBV5-1|TRBJ2-3|many|TRBD1
CASSVPGQGANPSTDTQYF
TGCGCCAGCAGCGTCCCGGGACAGGGAGCAAACCCTAGCACAGATACGCAGTATTTT
>TRBV9|TRBJ1-3|many|-
CASSVRGGNGNTIYF
TGTGCCAGCAGCGTGCGAGGAGGGAATGGAAACACCATATATTTT
>TRBV20-1|TRBJ2-3|many|TRBD2
CSARDSGRVHTDTQYF
TGCAGTGCTAGGGATAGCGGGAGGGTCCACACAGATACGCAGTATTTT
>TRBV13|TRBJ2-1|few|TRBD2
CASSYRGAGGGYNEQFF
TGTGCCAGCAGCTACCGTGGAGCGGGAGGGGGTTATAATGAGCAGTTCTTC
>TRBV5-1|TRBJ2-7|-|TRBD1
CASSLASGGGEQYF
TGCGCCAGCAGCTTGGCCTCAGGGGGTGGGGAGCAGTACTTC
>TRBV5-4|TRBJ2-1|few|TRBD2
CASSLGGRASNEQFF
TGTGCCAGCAGCTTAGGAGGGAGGGCCTCCAATGAGCAGTTCTTC
>TRBV30|TRBJ2-2|many|-
CAWIWGNTGELFF
TGTGCCTGGATCTGGGGGAACACCGGGGAGCTGTTTTTT
>TRBV4-1|TRBJ2-2|few|TRBD2
CASSQDSGRNTGELFF
TGCGCCAGCAGCCAAGATAGCGGGAGGAACACCGGGGAGCTGTTTTTT
>TRBV5-1|TRBJ1-1|many|-
CASSLARSRGSEAFF
TGCGCCAGCAGCTTGGCACGTAGCAGGGGATCGGAAGCTTTCTTT
>TRBV6-4|TRBJ2-1|many|-
CASSDSDYNEQFF
TGTGCCAGCAGTGACTCGGACTACAATGAGCAGTTCTTC
>TRBV18|TRBJ2-1|many|-
CASSPLAINNEQFF
TGTGCCAGCTCACCACTGGCAATTAACAATGAGCAGTTCTTC
>TRBV15|TRBJ2-7|few|TRBD2
CATSRDRASGRYTREQYF
TGTGCCACCAGCAGAGATCGGGCTAGCGGGAGATATACGCGCGAGCAGTACTTC
>TRBV29-1|TRBJ1-1|-|TRBD1
CSVSTGVFEAFF
TGCAGCGTCTCGACAGGGGTTTTTGAAGCTTTCTTT
>TRBV6-1|TRBJ2-1|few|-
CASTNRNEQFF
TGTGCCAGCACAAACAGAAACGAGCAGTTCTTC
>TRBV20-1|TRBJ1-2|-|-
CSAMGEGYTF
TGCAGTGCTATGGGGGAAGGCTACACCTTC
>TRBV4-1|TRBJ2-3|few|-
CASSQGTAQYF
TGCGCCAGCAGCCAAGGGACAGCGCAGTATTTT
>TRBV28|TRBJ1-1|many|-
CASSLTIQGVLNTEAFF
TGTGCCAGCAGTTTAACAATTCAAGGGGTCTTGAACACTGAAGCTTTCTTT
>TRBV5-1|TRBJ2-7|many|-
CASYVNPSTSSYEQYF
TGCGCCAGCTACGTAAACCCTTCGACTAGCTCCTACGAGCAGTACTTC